This entry lists 12 T cell receptor beta chains sequenced from one sample in a study of CD8+ T cells in alopecia areata. Sequencing used cDNA as its template, made by extracting RNA and reverse transcribing it. Libraries were prepared by immunoSEQ multiplex PCR; TCRdb keeps only in-frame clonotypes and omits some of them. The sample has roughly 150,000 clones; about three fifths are singletons. The sequencing input was CD4+ T cells sorted from blood. Receptor source: a human donor in good health.

The chain uses TRBV2 and TRBJ2-3; D ambiguous. CDR1 and CDR2 from the germline V gene are SNHLY and FYNNEI. The CDR3 has 14 residues. V shed 3 bases and J shed 5 bases, with 12 bases lying between them. CDR3 in DNA: TGTGCCAGCAGTGAGGAGAGGCGGCTAGATACGCAGTATTTT. It encodes CASSEERRLDTQYF.

For this clone: The sample contains more than one DNA sequence encoding this CDR3. The chain uses TRBV18 and TRBJ2-3; D is unresolved. The ends were cut back, 1 base at V and 6 bases at J, with 2 bases in the middle. In germline, CDR1 is KGHSH, CDR2 LQKENI. This CDR3 comprises 11 residues. The DNA of the CDR3 is TGTGCCAGCTCACCACGGGATACGCAGTATTTT. Translating it yields CASSPRDTQYF.

This chain uses TRBV4-1 with TRBJ1-2; no definite D call. CDR3 length: 14 amino acids. Germline V gene data show CDR1 as MGHRA and CDR2 as YSYEKL. Deletions cut 5 bases from V and 7 bases from J, with 17 bases between. The CDR3 reads CASSTTGFLSGYTF. The CDR3, as DNA: TGCGCCAGCAGCACAACGGGGTTTTTAAGTGGCTACACCTTC.

The rearrangement joins TRBV29-1 to TRBJ1-2; 9 positions agree with TRBD1. From germline, CDR1 is SQVTM and CDR2 ANQGSEA. J lost 8 bases, V lost 3 bases, and 10 bases had no gene match. CDR3 size: 14 residues. CDR3 protein: CSVDRGQGSGGYTF. In DNA form, the CDR3 reads TGCAGCGTTGACCGAGGACAGGGGAGCGGCGGCTACACCTTC. Full variable domain (rest looked up from reference TRBV29-1 and TRBJ1-2): SAVISQKPSRDICQRGTSLTIQCQVDSQVTMMFWYRQQPGQSLTLIATANQGSEATYESGFVIDKFPISRPNLTFSTLTVSNMSPEDSSIYLCSVDRGQGSGGYTFGSGTRLTVV.

The genes are TRBV30 and TRBJ1-5; no clear D. CDR1 is GTSNPN, CDR2 SVGIG, per germline (reference sequence). The V gene lost 5 bases and the J gene lost 5 bases, with 13 bases spanning the gap. The CDR3 has 13 residues. The CDR3 protein is CAWATANHQPQHF. In DNA, the CDR3 is TGTGCCTGGGCTACCGCTAACCATCAGCCCCAGCATTTT.

The table lists this clone with a few counts. Other DNA sequences in the same sample also yield this CDR3. The chain recombines TRBV29-1 with TRBJ1-2; TRBD1 matches 8 bases. CDR1 SQVTM and CDR2 ANQGSEA come from the germline V gene. J lost 3 bases, V lost 4 bases, and 1 base had no gene match. The CDR3 is 12 amino acids. This CDR3 is CSVVQGDYGYTF. The CDR3 DNA follows: TGCAGCGTTGTACAGGGGGACTATGGCTACACCTTC.

The CDR3 DNA follows: TGTGCCAGCAGGACTTTTCTCCTTACCTACACTGAAGCTTTCTTT. As protein: CASRTFLLTYTEAFF. The chain links TRBV27 to TRBJ1-1; D remains unclear. V dropped 6 bases and J dropped 3 bases, with 17 bases sitting between them. Germline-derived CDR1 and CDR2 are MNHEY and SMNVEV (reference sequence). The CDR3 runs to 15 residues.

This chain connects TRBV5-1 to TRBJ2-6; D could derive from TRBD1 or TRBD2 (5 bases each). Trimming removed 4 bases from V and 1 base from J, with 12 bases in between. This CDR3 is built from 16 residues. Germline V gives CDR1 SGHRS, CDR2 YFSETQ. The CDR3 DNA reads TGCGCCAGCAGCGTGATCAGGGAGTCTGGGGCCAACGTCCTGACTTTC. Encoded protein: CASSVIRESGANVLTF.

This clone occurred a few times. The gene calls are TRBV29-1 and TRBJ1-5, with no clear D. CDR1 is SQVTM, CDR2 ANQGSEA, per germline. CDR3 length: 13 residues. V lost 4 bases and J 4 bases, leaving 11 bases between the germline ends. This chain's CDR3 is CSVGGQPNQPQHF. In nucleotides, the CDR3 is TGCAGCGTTGGAGGCCAGCCAAATCAGCCCCAGCATTTT.

The rearrangement links TRBV11-2 to TRBJ2-5; a weak D match, TRBD2 (6 bases). V was cut by 6 bases and J by 1 base, with 9 bases left in between. Germline loops: CDR1 SGHAT, CDR2 FQNNGV. This CDR3 spans 13 amino acids. DNA for the CDR3: TGTGCCAGCAGTCGGGGGATCCAAGAGACCCAGTACTTC. It yields the protein CASSRGIQETQYF.

This sequence joins TRBV30 and TRBJ2-1; D call uncertain. This CDR3 contains 11 residues. The ends were cut back, 3 bases at V and 12 bases at J, with 12 bases in the middle. In germline, CDR1 is GTSNPN, CDR2 SVGIG (reference sequence). The CDR3 DNA reads TGTGCCTGGAGACCGACCAACGGGCAGTTCTTC. Translation gives CAWRPTNGQFF.

Only a few counts were recorded for this clone. This chain joins TRBV2 and TRBJ2-4, with D unresolved. The germline V and J ends were trimmed by 3 bases and 8 bases, with 11 bases remaining between them. This CDR3 contains 13 residues. Germline assignment: CDR1 SNHLY and CDR2 FYNNEI. This CDR3 is CASSDGKKDIQYF. CDR3 bases: TGTGCCAGCAGTGATGGGAAAAAGGACATTCAGTACTTC. Filled out from reference TRBV2 and TRBJ2-4, the complete variable domain reads EPEVTQTPSHQVTQMGQEVILRCVPISNHLYFYWYRQILGQKVEFLVSFYNNEISEKSEIFDDQFSVERPDGSNFTLKIRSTKLEDSAMYFCASSDGKKDIQYFGAGTRLSVL.